A selection of T cell receptor beta chains follows, all from one sample in a study of siplizumab effects on memory and regulatory T cells. Generated by immunoSEQ multiplex PCR, the TCRdb table keeps only in-frame clones and is missing some. The table includes more than 85,000 clones, roughly 89% detected once. Sequencing input: CD4+ T cells sorted from blood. These receptors originate from a human donor in good health. The conserved cysteine and the conserved F or W are not part of the CDR3 here. The order of the fields is D gene, V gene, J gene, CDR3 protein. D genes are given only for firm matches.

D: NA; V: TRBV2; J: TRBJ1-2; CDR3: ASMRFYGYT
D: TRBD1; V: TRBV5-3; J: TRBJ2-3; CDR3: ARSCGQGNSSTDTQY
D: NA; V: TRBV5-1; J: TRBJ2-1; CDR3: ASSRGGVAYNEQF
D: NA; V: TRBV5-1; J: TRBJ2-7; CDR3: ASSFGAGAYEQY
D: TRBD2; V: TRBV5-1; J: TRBJ2-1; CDR3: ASSVGLAGVGYNEQF
D: TRBD1; V: TRBV5-1; J: TRBJ2-7; CDR3: ASSMDRGNDEQY
D: NA; V: TRBV18; J: TRBJ1-2; CDR3: ASSPPDSGYT
D: TRBD1; V: TRBV18; J: TRBJ2-2; CDR3: ASSRPIAWTGRNTGELF
D: NA; V: TRBV6-5; J: TRBJ2-3; CDR3: ASRRQPTDTQY
D: NA; V: TRBV19; J: TRBJ2-5; CDR3: ASSAGIQETQY
D: NA; V: TRBV27; J: TRBJ2-3; CDR3: ASSSWGGGADTQY
D: NA; V: TRBV5-4; J: TRBJ1-1; CDR3: ASSPDGRGNTEAF
D: TRBD1; V: TRBV7-2; J: TRBJ2-7; CDR3: ASSPRWQGASYEQY
D: NA; V: TRBV18; J: TRBJ2-5; CDR3: ASSPPTGEETQY
D: NA; V: TRBV18; J: TRBJ2-2; CDR3: ASSPLTGGGTGELF
D: NA; V: TRBV19; J: TRBJ1-5; CDR3: ASSNNDRALAHQPQH
D: TRBD1; V: TRBV4-1; J: TRBJ2-5; CDR3: ASSHNTGGWGQETQY
D: TRBD1; V: TRBV19; J: TRBJ2-1; CDR3: ASSILGQGSNEQF
D: TRBD2; V: TRBV30; J: TRBJ2-3; CDR3: AWSVGGPGGDTQY
D: NA; V: TRBV7-8; J: TRBJ2-1; CDR3: ASSLEGDLYNEQF
D: TRBD2; V: TRBV12-5; J: TRBJ2-3; CDR3: ASGGSGRADTQY
D: NA; V: TRBV7-9; J: TRBJ2-7; CDR3: ASSLGETYEQY
D: NA; V: TRBV4-1; J: TRBJ1-6; CDR3: ASSTSGGTSSYNSPLH
D: NA; V: TRBV11-2; J: TRBJ2-7; CDR3: ASSLGTYEQY
D: NA; V: TRBV7-3; J: TRBJ2-3; CDR3: ASSPPRAETNTQY
D: TRBD1; V: TRBV5-8; J: TRBJ1-1; CDR3: ASLEGQTNTEAF
D: NA; V: TRBV5-1; J: TRBJ2-5; CDR3: ASSLESGLYQETQY
D: NA; V: TRBV10-2; J: TRBJ1-5; CDR3: ASSESRVGNQPQH
D: NA; V: TRBV7-7; J: TRBJ2-7; CDR3: ASSSNRREEQY
D: TRBD2; V: TRBV5-1; J: TRBJ2-5; CDR3: ASSWGTSGRASQETQY
D: NA; V: TRBV30; J: TRBJ1-4; CDR3: AGEDRPNEKLF
D: NA; V: TRBV7-9; J: TRBJ1-3; CDR3: ASSFWYSGNTIY
D: NA; V: TRBV6-6; J: TRBJ2-6; CDR3: ASSYPRGTGANVLT
D: NA; V: TRBV19; J: TRBJ1-2; CDR3: ASTPNRGPTGYT
D: NA; V: TRBV5-1; J: TRBJ1-1; CDR3: ASSSRDGLMNTEAF
D: NA; V: TRBV7-6; J: TRBJ2-5; CDR3: ASSKTTQGTQY
D: NA; V: TRBV7-9; J: TRBJ1-1; CDR3: ASSLDAGTEAF
D: NA; V: TRBV5-5; J: TRBJ1-6; CDR3: ASSFFPQGSPLH
D: NA; V: TRBV4-1; J: TRBJ1-1; CDR3: ASSQVSSRGSAF
D: NA; V: TRBV7-2; J: TRBJ2-7; CDR3: ASSLLRDSYEQY
D: TRBD2; V: TRBV29-1; J: TRBJ2-3; CDR3: SVDGTSGRTDTQY
D: NA; V: TRBV5-1; J: TRBJ1-1; CDR3: ASSLAAGGTEAF
D: NA; V: TRBV6-6; J: TRBJ2-2; CDR3: ASSYSRGTGELF
D: NA; V: TRBV5-1; J: TRBJ2-5; CDR3: ASSLAGVGMLSETQY
D: NA; V: TRBV28; J: TRBJ2-4; CDR3: ASSSPQGVKNIQY
D: NA; V: TRBV9; J: TRBJ1-6; CDR3: ASSVGDHNSPLH
D: NA; V: TRBV5-4; J: TRBJ2-7; CDR3: ASLSGLGEQY
D: TRBD1; V: TRBV27; J: TRBJ1-4; CDR3: ASSRTGVEKLF
D: NA; V: TRBV7-9; J: TRBJ2-5; CDR3: ASSLARETETQY
D: NA; V: TRBV7-5; J: TRBJ1-1; CDR3: ARSRHYLQVTGANTEAF
D: TRBD1; V: TRBV5-1; J: TRBJ2-5; CDR3: ASSPGTGTGETQY
D: NA; V: TRBV7-3; J: TRBJ2-1; CDR3: ASSYSIVNEQF
D: NA; V: TRBV19; J: TRBJ1-1; CDR3: ATIASAAF
D: NA; V: TRBV19; J: TRBJ1-3; CDR3: ASSIDDSGNTIY
D: NA; V: TRBV2; J: TRBJ1-2; CDR3: ASSEDGYGYT
D: NA; V: TRBV7-2; J: TRBJ2-1; CDR3: ASSLGRRDRNEQF